Below are 21 T cell receptor beta chains sequenced from a single sample in a study of beta chain features in type 1 diabetes. The sequenced template was cDNA made from the entire isolated RNA. Produced via immunoSEQ multiplex PCR; TCRdb's table is partial and in-frame only. Of hundreds of thousands of clones in the sample, over 65% were seen once. The sequenced sample consisted of naive CD4+ T cells from blood. These receptors came from a man between 25 and 39 years old in good health.

The chain joins TRBV7-2 to TRBJ2-1, with TRBD2 matching 8 bases. Germline V CDR1 and CDR2: SGHTA, FQGNSA. The J segment lost 8 bases and the V segment lost 6 bases, leaving 18 bases of the junction unmatched. There are 17 residues in the CDR3. DNA of the CDR3: TGTGCCAGCAGTCGAGCCCTCCTAGCGGGTTTAGAGGATGAGCAGTTCTTC. Translated: CASSRALLAGLEDEQFF.

The gene calls are TRBV11-2 and TRBJ2-1, with 8 bases identical to TRBD1. V trimming: 0 bases; J trimming: 7 bases; junction bases outside the gene matches: 2. The CDR3 runs 14 residues. Germline CDR1 is SGHAT and CDR2 is FQNNGV. DNA of the CDR3: TGTGCCAGCAGCTTAGAACGACAGGGGAATGAGCAGTTCTTC. The encoded protein is CASSLERQGNEQFF. Variable domain in full (rest from reference TRBV11-2 and TRBJ2-1): EAGVAQSPRYKIIEKRQSVAFWCNPISGHATLYWYQQILGQGPKLLIQFQNNGVVDDSQLPKDRFSAERLKGVDSTLKIQPAKLEDSAVYLCASSLERQGNEQFFGPGTRLTVL.

The rearrangement joins TRBV2 to TRBJ2-6, with D possibly TRBD1 on 5 matching bases. Germline V CDR1 and CDR2: SNHLY, FYNNEI. The germline V and J ends were trimmed by 4 bases and 0 bases, with 16 bases remaining between them. The length of the CDR3 is 18 residues. DNA for the CDR3: TGTGCCAGCAGTGGACGACAGAAGGGGATCTCTGGGGCCAACGTCCTGACTTTC. This gives the protein CASSGRQKGISGANVLTF.

The V call is TRBV28, the J call TRBJ2-1; no clear D. Looked up from germline, CDR1 is MDHEN and CDR2 is SYDVKM. The V and J ends lost 6 bases and 0 bases respectively, with 9 bases between them. The CDR3 has 14 residues. CDR3 residues: CASSLYSSYNEQFF. The DNA for the CDR3 is TGTGCCAGCAGCCTGTACAGCTCCTACAATGAGCAGTTCTTC. The entire variable domain, with the rest obtained from reference TRBV28 and TRBJ2-1, is as follows: DVKVTQSSRYLVKRTGEKVFLECVQDMDHENMFWYRQDPGLGLRLIYFSYDVKMKEKGDIPEGYSVSREKKERFSLILESASTNQTSMYLCASSLYSSYNEQFFGPGTRLTVL.

This clone has a handful of counts. The gene calls are TRBV28 and TRBJ2-4; D remains ambiguous. CDR1 MDHEN and CDR2 SYDVKM come from the germline V gene. Trimming took off 7 bases at V and 4 bases at J, with 5 bases between the two ends. The CDR3 sequence is 11 residues long. For the CDR3, the DNA is TGTGCCAGCACTGGAAAAAACATTCAGTACTTC. Encoded protein: CASTGKNIQYF.

The chain recombines TRBV30 with TRBJ1-6, with D hard to call. There are 14 residues in the CDR3. V lost 2 bases and J lost 4, with 9 bases in between. Germline lookup yields CDR1 GTSNPN and CDR2 SVGIG (reference sequence). The DNA of the CDR3 is TGTGCCTGGAGTTATCTCGGATATAATTCACCCCTCCACTTT. Its translation is CAWSYLGYNSPLHF. The whole variable domain, filled in from reference TRBV30 and TRBJ1-6, reads SQTIHQWPATLVQPVGSPLSLECTVEGTSNPNLYWYRQAAGRGLQLLFYSVGIGQISSEVPQNLSASRPQDRQFILSSKKLLLSDSGFYLCAWSYLGYNSPLHFGNGTRLTVT.

The chain joins TRBV7-2 to TRBJ1-1; D may be TRBD1 (5 bases). The V gene lost 5 bases and the J gene lost 1 base, with 11 bases spanning the gap. Germline CDR1 is SGHTA and CDR2 is FQGNSA. CDR3 length equals 14 residues. DNA of the CDR3: TGTGCCAGCAGCCTGAAGGGGACGAACACTGAAGCTTTCTTT. Translation: CASSLKGTNTEAFF.

This clone was observed a few times. The CDR3 DNA sequence: TGCAGCGCCCAGATGAGGGGGAGCGGGCAGTACTTC. Its translation is CSAQMRGSGQYF. The V gene is TRBV29-1, the J gene TRBJ2-7, with D possibly TRBD1 on 6 matching bases. The V gene's germline CDR1 is SQVTM and CDR2 ANQGSEA. Between the trimmed V and J ends, which lost 7 bases and 9 bases, there was a span of 19 bases. CDR3 size: 12 residues.

The chain couples TRBV30 to TRBJ2-1; D is uncertain. CDR3 size: 12 residues. V lost 1 base, J lost 7 bases, and 8 bases lay in between. The germline V gene encodes CDR1 GTSNPN and CDR2 SVGIG (reference sequence). CDR3 bases: TGTGCCTGGAGTGGAACTCGTAATGAGCAGTTCTTC. Protein product: CAWSGTRNEQFF.

The V and J genes are TRBV19 and TRBJ2-1; the D gene is possibly TRBD1 (6 bases). This CDR3 has 14 amino acids. CDR1 is LNHDA and CDR2 is SQIVND in the germline V gene (reference sequence). Trimming shortened V by 9 bases and J by 3 bases, and 15 bases separated the two germline ends. CDR3 protein: CASTDRHDYNEQFF. In DNA, the CDR3 is TGTGCCAGCACAGACAGGCACGACTACAATGAGCAGTTCTTC.

The chain combines TRBV2 with TRBJ2-1, with D possibly called TRBD1 or TRBD2 (5 bases each). The CDR3 has 17 amino acids. Trimming removed 5 bases from V and 0 bases from J, with 17 bases in between. Germline values: CDR1 SNHLY, CDR2 FYNNEI. CDR3 coding DNA: TGTGCCAGCAGTATCGGGACGGCTCTCCTCTCCTACAATGAGCAGTTCTTC. Amino acids: CASSIGTALLSYNEQFF.

The J gene is TRBJ2-3, the V gene TRBV25-1; D unclear. The CDR3 length is 12 residues. Per germline, CDR1 MGHDK and CDR2 SYGVNS. The ends were cut back, 6 bases at V and 2 bases at J, with 6 bases in the middle. The CDR3 spells CASRSDTDTQYF. For the CDR3, the DNA is TGTGCCAGCAGGAGTGACACAGATACGCAGTATTTT.

The chain recombines TRBV30 with TRBJ2-3; D is unresolved. CDR3 size: 14 residues. The germline V gene has CDR1 GTSNPN and CDR2 SVGIG (reference sequence). V lost 3 bases and J lost 0, with 10 bases in between. The CDR3 loop is CAWSASTSTDTQYF. DNA of the CDR3: TGTGCCTGGAGCGCAAGTACTAGCACAGATACGCAGTATTTT. Complete variable domain (other parts from reference TRBV30 and TRBJ2-3): SQTIHQWPATLVQPVGSPLSLECTVEGTSNPNLYWYRQAAGRGLQLLFYSVGIGQISSEVPQNLSASRPQDRQFILSSKKLLLSDSGFYLCAWSASTSTDTQYFGPGTRLTVL.

The chain carries TRBV30 and TRBJ1-5; TRBD1 agrees at 7 bases. Trimming cost V 2 bases and J 9 bases; bases outside gene matches: 7. The germline V gene encodes CDR1 GTSNPN and CDR2 SVGIG (reference sequence). This CDR3 has 13 residues. CDR3 amino acids: CAWSNRDSTPQHF. The CDR3 bases are TGTGCCTGGAGTAACAGGGACAGTACGCCCCAGCATTTT. Using reference TRBV30 and TRBJ1-5 for the parts outside the CDR3, the full variable domain is SQTIHQWPATLVQPVGSPLSLECTVEGTSNPNLYWYRQAAGRGLQLLFYSVGIGQISSEVPQNLSASRPQDRQFILSSKKLLLSDSGFYLCAWSNRDSTPQHFGDGTRLSIL.

This clone was observed a handful of times. The chain links TRBV28 to TRBJ2-5; 10 bases are shared with TRBD2. Germline V gives CDR1 MDHEN, CDR2 SYDVKM. This CDR3 is built from 17 residues. Trimming cost V 6 bases and J 2 bases; bases outside gene matches: 12. The CDR3 DNA is TGTGCCAGCAGCAAAAACCTAAAAGCGGGAGGGCAAGAGACCCAGTACTTC. As protein: CASSKNLKAGGQETQYF. Looking up the rest from reference TRBV28 and TRBJ2-5 gives the full variable domain: DVKVTQSSRYLVKRTGEKVFLECVQDMDHENMFWYRQDPGLGLRLIYFSYDVKMKEKGDIPEGYSVSREKKERFSLILESASTNQTSMYLCASSKNLKAGGQETQYFGPGTRLLVL.

This clone was seen a handful of times. The V and J genes are TRBV29-1 and TRBJ2-1; D ambiguous. V lost 1 base, J lost 3 bases, and 10 bases lay in between. This CDR3 comprises 14 residues. Per the germline V gene, CDR1 is SQVTM and CDR2 is ANQGSEA. The chain's CDR3 is CSVEGQTFYNEQFF. The CDR3 region has the DNA TGCAGCGTTGAAGGTCAGACTTTCTACAATGAGCAGTTCTTC.

The chain couples TRBV4-2 to TRBJ2-3; possible D gene TRBD2, 6 bases. Per the germline V gene, CDR1 is LGHNA and CDR2 is YNFKEQ. The V gene lost 0 bases and the J gene lost 0 bases, with 16 bases spanning the gap. The CDR3 consists of 18 residues. Written as DNA, the CDR3 is TGTGCCAGCAGCCAAGATGGGGGAGGTGTTTCTAGCACAGATACGCAGTATTTT. This gives the protein CASSQDGGGVSSTDTQYF.

This clone was found a few times. The chain couples TRBV29-1 to TRBJ2-1; no reliable D call. The CDR3 totals 11 residues. In germline, CDR1 is SQVTM, CDR2 ANQGSEA. Between the trimmed V and J ends, which lost 6 bases and 10 bases, there was a span of 13 bases. The CDR3 sequence is CSVENSKEQFF. For the CDR3, the DNA is TGCAGCGTGGAAAACAGTAAAGAGCAGTTCTTC.

The chain joins TRBV28 to TRBJ2-3; 12 positions agree with TRBD2. The CDR3 is made up of 15 amino acids. The V and J ends lost 5 bases and 5 bases, in that order; junction bases with no gene match: 5. Looked up from germline, CDR1 is MDHEN and CDR2 is SYDVKM. Here the CDR3 DNA reads TGTGCCAGCAGTCCCCTAGCGGGAGGGCAAGATACGCAGTATTTT. Protein: CASSPLAGGQDTQYF.

A note on this clone: The sample holds other DNA sequences that translate to the same CDR3. The chain carries TRBV9 and TRBJ1-1; D gene ambiguous. In germline, CDR1 is SGDLS, CDR2 YYNGEE. The V end was cut by 3 bases, the J end by 1 base, with 7 bases between. The CDR3 extends over 13 amino acids. CDR3 bases: TGTGCCAGCAGCGAGGATAGGAACACTGAAGCTTTCTTT. Residues: CASSEDRNTEAFF.

CDR3 coding DNA: TGCGCCAGCAGCCGTTCTAGCGGCGCGTTTAATGAGCAGTTCTTC. Protein: CASSRSSGAFNEQFF. V gene TRBV5-1 combines with J gene TRBJ2-1, with 7 bases fitting TRBD2. The CDR3 length is 15 residues. Looked up from germline, CDR1 is SGHRS and CDR2 is YFSETQ. The junction had 11 bases not matched to a gene; V was cut back by 4 bases and J by 7 bases.